Listed below are T cell receptor beta chains from one sample, sequenced in a study of blood T cell repertoires in COVID-19. The table came from immunoSEQ multiplex PCR; TCRdb's copy has only in-frame clones and leaves some out. The sample contains about 190,000 clones, less than 85% of which appear only once. Sequencing was performed on peripheral blood. These receptors all stem from a woman aged 45-60 years with acute or convalescent COVID-19. Both conserved end residues are part of each CDR3. The order of the fields is CDR3 length, J gene, V gene, clone size, CDR3 protein. Clone sizes are given selectively: once, few, many, or a class where the clone is expanded.

len: 11; j_gene: TRBJ2-7; v_gene: TRBV20-1; abundance: -; CDR3aa: CSGAGAYEQYF
len: 15; j_gene: TRBJ1-5; v_gene: TRBV27; abundance: -; CDR3aa: CASSPTGTSNQPQHF
len: 15; j_gene: TRBJ2-2; v_gene: TRBV5-1; abundance: -; CDR3aa: CASSIDGTTRGELFF
len: 16; j_gene: TRBJ2-1; v_gene: TRBV6-1; abundance: -; CDR3aa: CASSEELAGFFNEQFF
len: 15; j_gene: TRBJ1-6; v_gene: TRBV20-1; abundance: -; CDR3aa: CSASLPGQYNSPLHF
len: 15; j_gene: TRBJ2-7; v_gene: TRBV28; abundance: -; CDR3aa: CASSAPRDRVDEQYF
len: 18; j_gene: TRBJ1-2; v_gene: TRBV21-1; abundance: -; CDR3aa: CASSKKGWGPGANYGYTF
len: 14; j_gene: TRBJ2-7; v_gene: TRBV4-3; abundance: -; CDR3aa: CASSQEALSYEQYF
len: 14; j_gene: TRBJ1-5; v_gene: TRBV6-5; abundance: -; CDR3aa: CASRGGQVNQPQHF
len: 15; j_gene: TRBJ1-2; v_gene: TRBV4-3; abundance: few; CDR3aa: CASSQEWSDLYGYTF
len: 16; j_gene: TRBJ2-1; v_gene: TRBV28; abundance: -; CDR3aa: CASSFSTGTGGNEQFF
len: 15; j_gene: TRBJ1-2; v_gene: TRBV28; abundance: -; CDR3aa: CASSQIRTGIYGYTF
len: 15; j_gene: TRBJ1-5; v_gene: TRBV18; abundance: once; CDR3aa: CASSDRGYSNQPQHF
len: 13; j_gene: TRBJ1-6; v_gene: TRBV2; abundance: few; CDR3aa: CASMGQGNSPLHF
len: 14; j_gene: TRBJ1-2; v_gene: TRBV2; abundance: few; CDR3aa: CASSLNRDSPGYTF
len: 11; j_gene: TRBJ2-7; v_gene: TRBV24-1; abundance: -; CDR3aa: CATRGPGGQYF
len: 18; j_gene: TRBJ2-2; v_gene: TRBV19; abundance: -; CDR3aa: CASSRSGTSGSRAGELFF
len: 14; j_gene: TRBJ1-1; v_gene: TRBV6-5; abundance: few; CDR3aa: CASSYSTGRTEAFF
len: 13; j_gene: TRBJ2-1; v_gene: TRBV7-9; abundance: -; CDR3aa: CASSPRQGSEQFF
len: 15; j_gene: TRBJ2-7; v_gene: TRBV20-1; abundance: -; CDR3aa: CSASLTGQGAGEQYF
len: 16; j_gene: TRBJ2-2; v_gene: TRBV7-2; abundance: -; CDR3aa: CASSLNGRAGAGELFF
len: 17; j_gene: TRBJ1-6; v_gene: TRBV18; abundance: -; CDR3aa: CASSRGGQGADNSPLHF
len: 13; j_gene: TRBJ2-4; v_gene: TRBV11-2; abundance: -; CDR3aa: CASGPVSKNIQYF
len: 15; j_gene: TRBJ2-1; v_gene: TRBV7-7; abundance: -; CDR3aa: CASSASLSSYNEQFF
len: 15; j_gene: TRBJ2-2; v_gene: TRBV24-1; abundance: -; CDR3aa: CATTGTGGITGELFF